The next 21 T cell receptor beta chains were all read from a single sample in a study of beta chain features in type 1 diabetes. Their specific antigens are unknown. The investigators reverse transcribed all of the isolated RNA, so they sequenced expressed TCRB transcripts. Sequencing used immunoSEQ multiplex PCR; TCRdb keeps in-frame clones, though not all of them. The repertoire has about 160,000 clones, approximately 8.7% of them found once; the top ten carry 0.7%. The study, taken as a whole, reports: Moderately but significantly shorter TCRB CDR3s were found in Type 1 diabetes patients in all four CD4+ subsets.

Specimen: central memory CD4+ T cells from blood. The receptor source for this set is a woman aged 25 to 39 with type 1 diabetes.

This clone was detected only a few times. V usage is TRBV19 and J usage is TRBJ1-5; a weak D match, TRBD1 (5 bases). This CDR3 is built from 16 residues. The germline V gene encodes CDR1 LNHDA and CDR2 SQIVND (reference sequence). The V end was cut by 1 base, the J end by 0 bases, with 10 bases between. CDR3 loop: CASSIVGQDSNQPQHF. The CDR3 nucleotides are TGTGCCAGTAGTATAGTGGGGCAGGATAGCAATCAGCCCCAGCATTTT.

CDR3 amino acids: CASSQPSGRSSGANVLTF. The CDR3 DNA follows: TGCGCCAGCAGCCAACCTAGCGGGAGAAGCTCTGGGGCCAACGTCCTGACTTTC. The rearrangement uses TRBV4-1 and TRBJ2-6; 10 positions match TRBD2. Unmatched junction bases numbered 4, after V lost 2 bases and J lost 0 bases. This CDR3 has 18 amino acids. Germline values: CDR1 MGHRA, CDR2 YSYEKL.

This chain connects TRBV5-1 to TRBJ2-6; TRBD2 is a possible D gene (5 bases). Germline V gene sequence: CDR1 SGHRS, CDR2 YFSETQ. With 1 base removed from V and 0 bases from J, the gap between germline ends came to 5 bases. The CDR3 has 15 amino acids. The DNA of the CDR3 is TGCGCCAGCAGCTTGCGGGACTCTGGGGCCAACGTCCTGACTTTC. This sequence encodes CASSLRDSGANVLTF.

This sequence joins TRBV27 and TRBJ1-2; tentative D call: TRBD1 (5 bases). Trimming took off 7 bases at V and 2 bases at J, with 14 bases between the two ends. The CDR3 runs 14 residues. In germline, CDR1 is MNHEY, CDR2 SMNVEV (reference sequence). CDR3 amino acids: CASTPGGSNYGYTF. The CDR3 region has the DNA TGTGCCAGCACCCCGGGGGGATCCAACTATGGCTACACCTTC.

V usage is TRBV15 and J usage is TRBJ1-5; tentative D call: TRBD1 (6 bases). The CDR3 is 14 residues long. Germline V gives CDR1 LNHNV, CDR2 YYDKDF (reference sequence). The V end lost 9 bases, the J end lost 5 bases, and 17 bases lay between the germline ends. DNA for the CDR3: TGTGCCACTAAGAATCCAGGGGTGGATCAGCCCCAGCATTTT. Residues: CATKNPGVDQPQHF. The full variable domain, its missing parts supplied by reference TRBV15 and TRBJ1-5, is DAMVIQNPRYQVTQFGKPVTLSCSQTLNHNVMYWYQQKSSQAPKLLFHYYDKDFNNEADTPDNFQSRRPNTSFCFLDIRSPGLGDTAMYLCATKNPGVDQPQHFGDGTRLSIL.

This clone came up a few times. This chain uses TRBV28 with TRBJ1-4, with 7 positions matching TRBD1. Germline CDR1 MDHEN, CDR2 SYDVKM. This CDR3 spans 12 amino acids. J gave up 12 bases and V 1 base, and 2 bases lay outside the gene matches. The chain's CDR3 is CASSLLDRELFF. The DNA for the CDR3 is TGTGCCAGCAGTTTATTAGACAGGGAACTGTTTTTT.

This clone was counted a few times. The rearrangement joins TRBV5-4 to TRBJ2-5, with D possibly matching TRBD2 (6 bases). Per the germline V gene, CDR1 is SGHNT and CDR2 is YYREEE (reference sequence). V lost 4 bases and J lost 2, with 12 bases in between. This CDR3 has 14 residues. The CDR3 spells CASSATSYQETQYF. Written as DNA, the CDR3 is TGTGCCAGCAGCGCCACTAGCTATCAAGAGACCCAGTACTTC.

The CDR3 DNA reads TGTGCCAGCAGCTTACGGTTGCTAGCGGGAGGGCCCTCAACCTACAATGAGCAGTTCTTC. This translates into CASSLRLLAGGPSTYNEQFF. The V and J genes are TRBV11-3 and TRBJ2-1; 12 bases map to TRBD2. The CDR3 loop spans 20 amino acids. Germline V gives CDR1 SGHNT, CDR2 YENEEA. The V gene end was trimmed by 2 bases and the J gene end by 2 bases; junction bases not matched to a gene: 13.

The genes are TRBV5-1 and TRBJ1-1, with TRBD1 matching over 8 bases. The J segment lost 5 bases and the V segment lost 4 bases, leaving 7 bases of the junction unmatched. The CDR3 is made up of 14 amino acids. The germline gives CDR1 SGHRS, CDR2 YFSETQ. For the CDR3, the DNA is TGCGCCAGCAGCCCCGGACAGGGAGGAACTGAAGCTTTCTTT. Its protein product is CASSPGQGGTEAFF.

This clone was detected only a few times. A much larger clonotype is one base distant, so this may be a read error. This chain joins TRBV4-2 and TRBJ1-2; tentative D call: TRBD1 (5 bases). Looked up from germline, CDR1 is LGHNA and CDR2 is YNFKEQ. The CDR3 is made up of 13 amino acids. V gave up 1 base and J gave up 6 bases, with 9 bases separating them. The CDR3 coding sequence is TGTGCCAGCAGCCAAGGTCAGGGCGATGGCTACACCTTC. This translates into CASSQGQGDGYTF.

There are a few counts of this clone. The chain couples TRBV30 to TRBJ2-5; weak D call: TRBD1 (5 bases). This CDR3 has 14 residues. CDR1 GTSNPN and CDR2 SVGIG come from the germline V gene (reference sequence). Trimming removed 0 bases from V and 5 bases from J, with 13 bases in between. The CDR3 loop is CAWSVQGVGETQYF. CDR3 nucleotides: TGTGCCTGGAGTGTACAAGGGGTAGGGGAGACCCAGTACTTC.

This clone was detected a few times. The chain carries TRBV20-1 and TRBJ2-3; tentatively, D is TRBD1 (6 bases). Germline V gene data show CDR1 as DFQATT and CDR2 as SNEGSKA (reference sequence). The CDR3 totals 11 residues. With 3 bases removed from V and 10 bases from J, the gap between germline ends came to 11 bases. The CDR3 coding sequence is TGCAGTGCTAGGGAGACAGGTTCGCAGTATTTT. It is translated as CSARETGSQYF.

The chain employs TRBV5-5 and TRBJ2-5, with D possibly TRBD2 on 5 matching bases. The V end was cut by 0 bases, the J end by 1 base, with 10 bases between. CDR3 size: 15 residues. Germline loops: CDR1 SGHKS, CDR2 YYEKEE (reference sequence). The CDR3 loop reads CASSLDGGLQETQYF. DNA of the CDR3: TGTGCCAGCAGCTTGGACGGCGGACTCCAAGAGACCCAGTACTTC. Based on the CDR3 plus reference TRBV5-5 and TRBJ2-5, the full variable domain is DAGVTQSPTHLIKTRGQQVTLRCSPISGHKSVSWYQQVLGQGPQFIFQYYEKEERGRGNFPDRFSARQFPNYSSELNVNALLLGDSALYLCASSLDGGLQETQYFGPGTRLLVL.

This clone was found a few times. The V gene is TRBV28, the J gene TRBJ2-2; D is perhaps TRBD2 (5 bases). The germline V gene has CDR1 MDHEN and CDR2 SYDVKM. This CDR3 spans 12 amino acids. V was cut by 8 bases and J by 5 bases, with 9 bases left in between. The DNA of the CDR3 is TGTGCCAGCGGACTGTTGACCGGGGAGCTGTTTTTT. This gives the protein CASGLLTGELFF.

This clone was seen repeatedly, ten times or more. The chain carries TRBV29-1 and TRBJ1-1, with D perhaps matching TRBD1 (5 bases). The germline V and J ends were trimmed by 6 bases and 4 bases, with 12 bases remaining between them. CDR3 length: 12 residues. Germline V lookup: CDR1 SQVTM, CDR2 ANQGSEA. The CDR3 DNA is TGCAGCGTCCTCACGCAGGGCACTGAAGCTTTCTTT. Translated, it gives CSVLTQGTEAFF.

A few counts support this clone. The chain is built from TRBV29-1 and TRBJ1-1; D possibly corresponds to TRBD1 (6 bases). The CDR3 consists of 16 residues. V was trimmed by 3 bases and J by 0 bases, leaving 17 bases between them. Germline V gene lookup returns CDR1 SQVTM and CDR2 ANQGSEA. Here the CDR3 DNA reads TGCAGCGTTGACCGGGGCAGGGGTGCGATGAACACTGAAGCTTTCTTT. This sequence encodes CSVDRGRGAMNTEAFF.

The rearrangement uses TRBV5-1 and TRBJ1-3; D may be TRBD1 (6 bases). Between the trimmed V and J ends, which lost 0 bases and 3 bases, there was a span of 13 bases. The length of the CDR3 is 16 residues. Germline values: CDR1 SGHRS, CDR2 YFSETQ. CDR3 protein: CASSLGPGAGGNTIYF. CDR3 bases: TGCGCCAGCAGCTTGGGGCCAGGGGCTGGTGGAAACACCATATATTTT.

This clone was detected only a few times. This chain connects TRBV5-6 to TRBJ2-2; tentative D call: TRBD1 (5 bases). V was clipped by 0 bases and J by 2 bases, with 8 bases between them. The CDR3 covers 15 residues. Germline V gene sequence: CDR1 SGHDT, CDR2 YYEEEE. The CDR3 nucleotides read TGTGCCAGCAGCTTGGTTGACAGTAACACCGGGGAGCTGTTTTTT. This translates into CASSLVDSNTGELFF. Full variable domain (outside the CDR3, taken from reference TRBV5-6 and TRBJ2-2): DAGVTQSPTHLIKTRGQQVTLRCSPKSGHDTVSWYQQALGQGPQFIFQYYEEEERQRGNFPDRFSGHQFPNYSSELNVNALLLGDSALYLCASSLVDSNTGELFFGEGSRLTVL.

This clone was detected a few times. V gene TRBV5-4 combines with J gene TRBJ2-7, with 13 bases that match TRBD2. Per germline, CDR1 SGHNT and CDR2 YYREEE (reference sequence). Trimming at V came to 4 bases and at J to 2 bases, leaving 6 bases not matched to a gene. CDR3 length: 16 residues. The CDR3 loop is CASSQGTSGITYEQYF. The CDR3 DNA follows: TGTGCCAGCAGCCAGGGGACTAGCGGGATTACCTACGAGCAGTACTTC.

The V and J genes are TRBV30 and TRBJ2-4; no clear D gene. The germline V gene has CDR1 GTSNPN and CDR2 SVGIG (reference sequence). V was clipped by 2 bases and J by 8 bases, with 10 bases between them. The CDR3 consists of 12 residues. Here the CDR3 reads CAWSPRSYIQYF. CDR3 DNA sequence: TGTGCCTGGAGTCCTAGGAGTTACATTCAGTACTTC.

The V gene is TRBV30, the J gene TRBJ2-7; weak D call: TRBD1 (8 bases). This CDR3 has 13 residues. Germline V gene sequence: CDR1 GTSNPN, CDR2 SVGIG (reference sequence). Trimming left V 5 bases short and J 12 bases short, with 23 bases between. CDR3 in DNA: TGTGCCTGGTCACCCCCAGGGGGCGGGGGCCCGTACTTC. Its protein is CAWSPPGGGGPYF.